The source of this TCR beta chain is a study of STAT5B mutations in CD4+ large granular lymphocyte leukemia. Per the original data handling: The detection floor for productive clonotype frequency was 2.59 x 10-5. Some clones are missing from TCRdb's copy, which holds only in-frame ones; the method was immunoSEQ multiplex PCR. V and J calls and clone size follow that table, whereas D and trimming were derived from the DNA. This table holds around 43,000 clones, 80% to 90% found once. Study observations and caveats: CD4-sorted patient repertoires seemed more clonal than healthy CD4+ repertoires.

Buffy coats from healthy blood donors served as controls. The germline gives CDR1 SGHRS, CDR2 YFSETQ. The CDR3 consists of 15 residues. The V end lost 4 bases, the J end lost 0 bases, and 12 bases lay between the germline ends. Regarding this clone: The antigen remains unidentified.

The source is a human donor in good health. The chain links TRBV5-1 to TRBJ2-3, with unresolved D. The material sequenced was CD4+ T cells from blood buffy coats. The chain's CDR3 is CASSNTPTSTDTQYF. CDR3 nucleotide sequence: TGCGCCAGCAGCAACACTCCGACGAGCACAGATACGCAGTATTTT.